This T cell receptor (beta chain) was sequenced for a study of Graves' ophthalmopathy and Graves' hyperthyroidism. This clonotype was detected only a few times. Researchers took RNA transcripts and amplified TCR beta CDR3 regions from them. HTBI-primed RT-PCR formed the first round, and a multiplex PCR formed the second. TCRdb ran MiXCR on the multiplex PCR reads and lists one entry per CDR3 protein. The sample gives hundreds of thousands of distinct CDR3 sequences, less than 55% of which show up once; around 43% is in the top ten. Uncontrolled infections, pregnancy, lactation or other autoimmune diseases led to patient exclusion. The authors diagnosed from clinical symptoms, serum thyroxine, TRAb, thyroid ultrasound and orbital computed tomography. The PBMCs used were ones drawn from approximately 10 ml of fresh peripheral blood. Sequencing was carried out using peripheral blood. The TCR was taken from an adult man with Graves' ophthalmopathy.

The CDR3 DNA follows: TGTGCCAGCAGCGTGCCAGGGACCTATGGCTACACCTTC. Translation: CASSVPGTYGYTF. The chain carries TRBV9 and TRBJ1-2; possible D gene TRBD1, 5 bases. This CDR3 region has 13 residues. Germline loops: CDR1 SGDLS, CDR2 YYNGEE. V dropped 2 bases and J dropped 4 bases, with 9 bases sitting between them.